The clone carrying this T cell receptor beta chain was found a few times. Time point here: sample taken at primary tumor resection. Unsorted whole RNA samples from tumor, nontumor lung or frozen PBMC were sequenced. Samples were obtained from more than 70 donors, all untreated early-stage non-small cell lung cancer patients. The record originates from a study of spatial heterogeneity in lung cancer. Study details: The average count in raw reads for each unique TCR and UMI combination exceeded eight appearances.

Unmatched junction bases numbered 0, after V lost 4 bases and J lost 0 bases. This CDR3 contains 14 residues. Germline CDR1 reads KGHSH; CDR2 reads LQKENI. Each CDR3 protein gets one entry after TCRdb re-called the 5' RACE reads with MiXCR. Of around 89,000 distinct CDR3 sequences in the sample, approximately 12% were seen once. The starting material was PBMCs, obtained at surgery. This sequence joins TRBV18 and TRBJ2-1; 7 bases align to TRBD1. This clonotype originated in a male donor with early-stage non-small cell lung cancer. As DNA, the CDR3 is TGTGCCAGCTCACGGGACAGCTCCTACAATGAGCAGTTCTTC. This translates into CASSRDSSYNEQFF.